Each of the 4 T cell receptor beta chains below was sequenced from the same sample in a study of blood T cell repertoires in COVID-19. Data came from immunoSEQ multiplex PCR; TCRdb stores just in-frame clones and leaves some out. This sample has about 210,000 clones; roughly 80% occur once, and the top ten carry 2% to 3%. Sequenced: peripheral blood. Receptors were obtained from a woman aged 40 to 49 with active or convalescent COVID-19.

About this clone: The same CDR3 arises from other DNA sequences in this sample as well. The chain recombines TRBV5-6 with TRBJ2-2, with 8 bases lining up with TRBD2. V shed 7 bases and J 2 bases; nucleotides not matched to a gene: 10. Germline CDR1 is SGHDT and CDR2 is YYEEEE. The CDR3 has 16 residues. The CDR3 region is CASLRGLAGNTGELFF. In DNA form, the CDR3 reads TGTGCCAGCTTACGGGGCCTAGCGGGTAACACCGGGGAGCTGTTTTTT.

This clone was picked up one time. The V and J genes are TRBV19 and TRBJ1-1, with 10 bases fitting TRBD1. The CDR3 covers 13 residues. Germline loops: CDR1 LNHDA, CDR2 SQIVND (reference sequence). V lost 4 bases, J lost 8 bases, and 4 bases stayed unmatched. For the CDR3, the DNA is TGTGCCAGTAGTAGAGACAGGGGGCCCGAAGCTTTCTTT. The encoded protein is CASSRDRGPEAFF.

This chain joins TRBV30 and TRBJ1-2; a weak D match, TRBD1 (5 bases). The germline V gene has CDR1 GTSNPN and CDR2 SVGIG (reference sequence). The CDR3 extends over 15 amino acids. V was shortened by 4 bases and J by 4 bases, with 19 bases between the two germline ends. The CDR3 DNA reads TGTGCCTGGACTCCGTTCGTCGGGGGATCCTATGGCTACACCTTC. It is translated as CAWTPFVGGSYGYTF.

V usage is TRBV12-3 or TRBV12-4 and J usage is TRBJ1-1; D is unclear. The V end was cut by 5 bases, the J end by 4 bases, with 11 bases between. This CDR3 comprises 13 residues. This CDR3 reads CASSPKAVTEAFF. For the CDR3, the DNA is TGTGCCAGCAGTCCAAAAGCGGTCACTGAAGCTTTCTTT.